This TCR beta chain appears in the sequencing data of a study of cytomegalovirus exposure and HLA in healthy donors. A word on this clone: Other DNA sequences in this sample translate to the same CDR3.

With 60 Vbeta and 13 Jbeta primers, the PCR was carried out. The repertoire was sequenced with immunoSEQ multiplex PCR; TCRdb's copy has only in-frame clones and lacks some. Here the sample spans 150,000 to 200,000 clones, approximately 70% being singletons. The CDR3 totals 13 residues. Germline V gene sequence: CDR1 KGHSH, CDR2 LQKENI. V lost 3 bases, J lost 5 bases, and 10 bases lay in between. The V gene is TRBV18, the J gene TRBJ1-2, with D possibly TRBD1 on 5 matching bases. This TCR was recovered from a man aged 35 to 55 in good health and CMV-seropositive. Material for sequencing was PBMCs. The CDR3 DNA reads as TGTGCCAGCTCACCGGGGCAGGGATATGGCTACACCTTC. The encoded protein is CASSPGQGYGYTF.